This TCR beta chain was captured in a study of human T cells and chemical hapten exposure. Study-wide results and limits: The presence of alopecia in the donors means their immune response may differ from healthy people's.

CDR1 and CDR2 from the germline V gene are MGHRA and YSYEKL. Between the trimmed V and J ends, which lost 6 bases and 3 bases, there was a span of 12 bases. The CDR3 is 14 amino acids. Each CDR3 protein gets one entry after TCRdb re-called the RACE reads with MiXCR. This table has some 180,000 distinct CDR3 sequences, around 25% appearing once. The time point was: patch test 3, about 24 weeks after DPC sensitization. Documented treatment: therapeutic diphenylcyclopropenone sensitization with weekly scalp DPC. Every donor had alopecia and was 18 to 70 years old; all were suitable for DPC. This clonotype was seen only a few times. Its antigen is unidentified.

The genes are TRBV4-1 and TRBJ2-4; D not certain. The source was whole blood, collected in connection with sensitization to the hapten diphenylcyclopropenone (DPC). The clonotype comes from a woman aged 35 to 49 with alopecia areata. Some clones in this sample may be carry-over from other donors' samples. CDR3 DNA: TGCGCCAGCAGTCAACCCGGTGGCAAAAACATTCAGTACTTC. This translates into CASSQPGGKNIQYF.